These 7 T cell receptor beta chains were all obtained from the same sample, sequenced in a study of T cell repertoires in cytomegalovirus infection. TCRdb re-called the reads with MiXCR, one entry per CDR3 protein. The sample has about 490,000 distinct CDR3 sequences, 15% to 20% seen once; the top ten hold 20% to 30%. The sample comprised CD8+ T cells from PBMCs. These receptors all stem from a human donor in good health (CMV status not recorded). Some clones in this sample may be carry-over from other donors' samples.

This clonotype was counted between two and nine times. The CDR3 here is CASSLAGVTDTQYF. In DNA, the CDR3 is TGTGCCAGCAGTTTAGCGGGAGTCACAGATACGCAGTATTTT. This chain uses TRBV25-1 with TRBJ2-3; 9 bases map to TRBD2. Germline V gene data show CDR1 as MGHDK and CDR2 as SYGVNS. This CDR3 comprises 14 residues. Trimming removed 5 bases from V and 2 bases from J; junction bases left unmatched: 2.

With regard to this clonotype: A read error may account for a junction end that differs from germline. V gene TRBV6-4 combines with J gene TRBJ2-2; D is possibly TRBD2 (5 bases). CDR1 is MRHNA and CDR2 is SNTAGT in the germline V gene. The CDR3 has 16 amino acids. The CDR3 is CASSVVASPGAGELFF. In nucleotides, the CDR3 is TGTGCCAGCAGTGTGGTAGCGTCCCCTGGTGCCGGGGAGCTTTTTTTT.

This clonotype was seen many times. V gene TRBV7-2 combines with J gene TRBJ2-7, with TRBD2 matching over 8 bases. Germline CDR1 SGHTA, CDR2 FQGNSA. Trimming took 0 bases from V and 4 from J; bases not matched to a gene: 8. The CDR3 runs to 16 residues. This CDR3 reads CASSLAGGDFSYEQYF. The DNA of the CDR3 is TGTGCCAGCAGCTTAGCCGGGGGGGACTTCTCATACGAGCAGTACTTC.

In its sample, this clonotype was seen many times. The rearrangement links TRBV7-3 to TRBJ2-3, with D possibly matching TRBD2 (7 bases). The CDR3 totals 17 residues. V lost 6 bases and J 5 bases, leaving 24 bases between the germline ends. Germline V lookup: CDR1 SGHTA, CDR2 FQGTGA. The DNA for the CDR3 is TGTGCCAGCAGTTTTACCGGACTAGGGGGTTTAGGAGATACGCAGTATTTT. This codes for CASSFTGLGGLGDTQYF. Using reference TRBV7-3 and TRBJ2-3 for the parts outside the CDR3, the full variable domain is GAGVSQTPSNKVTEKGKYVELRCDPISGHTALYWYRQSLGQGPEFLIYFQGTGAADDSGLPNDRFFAVRPEGSVSTLKIQRTERGDSAVYLCASSFTGLGGLGDTQYFGPGTRLTVL.

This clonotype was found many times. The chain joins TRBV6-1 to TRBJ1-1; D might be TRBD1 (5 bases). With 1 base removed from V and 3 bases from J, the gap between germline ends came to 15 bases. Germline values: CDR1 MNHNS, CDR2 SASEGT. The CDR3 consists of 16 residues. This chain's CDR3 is CASSEGGEGKDTEAFF. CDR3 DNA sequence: TGTGCCAGCAGTGAAGGGGGGGAGGGAAAGGACACTGAAGCTTTCTTT.

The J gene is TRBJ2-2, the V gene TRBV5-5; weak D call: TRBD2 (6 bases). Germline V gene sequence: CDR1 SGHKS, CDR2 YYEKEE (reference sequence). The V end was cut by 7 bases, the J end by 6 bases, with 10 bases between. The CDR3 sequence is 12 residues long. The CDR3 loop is CASRGVPGELFF. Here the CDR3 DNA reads TGTGCCAGCCGCGGGGTACCCGGGGAGCTGTTTTTT.

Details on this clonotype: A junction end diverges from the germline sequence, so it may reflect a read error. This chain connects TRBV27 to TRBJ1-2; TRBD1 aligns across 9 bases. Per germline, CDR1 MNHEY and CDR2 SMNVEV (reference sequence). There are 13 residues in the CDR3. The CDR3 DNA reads TGTGCCAGCAGCTCTACAGGGGGCTATGGCTTCACCTTC. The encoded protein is CASSSTGGYGFTF.